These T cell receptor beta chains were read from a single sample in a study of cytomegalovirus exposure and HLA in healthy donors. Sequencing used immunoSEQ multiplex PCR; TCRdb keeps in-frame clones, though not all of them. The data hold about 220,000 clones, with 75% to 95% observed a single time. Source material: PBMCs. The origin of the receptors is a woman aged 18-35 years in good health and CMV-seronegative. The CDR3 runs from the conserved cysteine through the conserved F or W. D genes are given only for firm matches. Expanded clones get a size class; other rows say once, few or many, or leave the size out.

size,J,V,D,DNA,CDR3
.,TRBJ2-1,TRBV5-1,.,TGCGCCAGCAGCTTAGGAGGGAGGATCCCCTACAATGAGCAGTTCTTC,CASSLGGRIPYNEQFF
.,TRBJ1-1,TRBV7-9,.,TGTGCCAGCAGCTCCCCACGGGAGGAGCATATGAACACTGAAGCTTTCTTT,CASSSPREEHMNTEAFF
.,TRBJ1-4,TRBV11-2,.,TGTGCCAGCAGCTTAGATCGACAGCAGAATGAAAAACTGTTTTTT,CASSLDRQQNEKLFF
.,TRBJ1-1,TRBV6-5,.,TGTGCCAGCAGTTACTCGACTTGGAACACTGAAGCTTTCTTT,CASSYSTWNTEAFF
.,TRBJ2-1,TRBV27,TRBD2,TGTGCCAGCAGTTTAGTGGCTAGCGGTAGCTCCTACAATGAGCAGTTCTTC,CASSLVASGSSYNEQFF
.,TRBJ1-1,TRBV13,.,TGTGCCAGCAGCCCCCGGGGAGGGGCCAACACTGAAGCTTTCTTT,CASSPRGGANTEAFF
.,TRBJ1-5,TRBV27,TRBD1,TGTGCCAGCAGCTTGACAGGGGGCATCGTTCAGCCCCAGCATTTT,CASSLTGGIVQPQHF
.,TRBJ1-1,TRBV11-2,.,TGTGCCAGCACCTCCACGGGCGGGTACACTGAAGCTTTCTTT,CASTSTGGYTEAFF
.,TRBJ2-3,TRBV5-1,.,TGCGCCAGCAGCTTGGCAGCAGCGCGCTCTAGCACAGATACGCAGTATTTT,CASSLAAARSSTDTQYF
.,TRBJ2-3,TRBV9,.,TGTGCCAGCAGCGTAGTCGACAGCCTCACAGATACGCAGTATTTT,CASSVVDSLTDTQYF
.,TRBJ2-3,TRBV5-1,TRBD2,TGCGCCAGCAGCTGGGGACTAGCGCGAGAGGGAGATACGCAGTATTTT,CASSWGLAREGDTQYF
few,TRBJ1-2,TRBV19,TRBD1,TGTGCCATTCGACAGGGACACGGCTACACCTTC,CAIRQGHGYTF
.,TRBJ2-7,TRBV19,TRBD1,TGTGCCAGTAGTAGGACAGGTTTCGCCTACGAGCAGTACTTC,CASSRTGFAYEQYF